This entry is about one T cell receptor (beta chain). The protocol was immunoSEQ multiplex PCR, while the TCRdb copy is restricted to in-frame clones and leaves out a portion. The sample has about 82,000 clones, 96% seen once. The CDR3 extends over 17 amino acids. The V gene end was trimmed by 8 bases and the J gene end by 9 bases; junction bases not matched to a gene: 23. This record comes from a study of technical replicates of blood from several donors. Source material: T cells isolated from PBMCs. The receptor comes from a human donor in good health. The chain combines TRBV5-3 with TRBJ1-5; 7 nucleotides match TRBD1. TRBV5-3 is an ORF, with its function uncertain. CDR3: CASARIPGQSMRLPQHF. The CDR3 region has the DNA TGTGCCAGCGCCCGAATTCCGGGACAGTCGATGCGATTGCCCCAGCATTTT.